This T cell receptor (beta chain) was recovered during a study of T cell responses to AZD1222 COVID-19 vaccine. Whole-study findings and limits: Sampling that yielded the repertoires occurred only after the peak T cell response.

Worth noting for this clone: Its antigen is not identified.

Assay: immunoSEQ multiplex PCR; the TCRdb copy retains only in-frame clones and omits some. The sample contains under 95,000 clones, under 90% of which appear only once. This CDR3 region has 15 residues. V was clipped by 0 bases and J by 8 bases; unmatched bases: 3. Germline CDR1 KGHSH, CDR2 LQKENI. The J gene is TRBJ1-4, the V gene TRBV18; 10 bases fit TRBD1. This material consisted of peripheral blood, taken on day 0 of AZD1222 vaccination. The source of this sequence is an adult in good health. CDR3 DNA sequence: TGTGCCAGCTCACCACCGACAGGGGGCCAGGAAAAACTGTTTTTT. Translated: CASSPPTGGQEKLFF.